This T cell receptor (beta chain) was sequenced for a study of blood T cell repertoires in COVID-19. Study-level information: Some COVID-19 samples were acute and others convalescent; all came from the United States, Italy and Spain.

The table came from immunoSEQ multiplex PCR; TCRdb's copy has only in-frame clones and leaves some out. The sample records 200,000 to 300,000 clones, about 86% being singletons. With 4 bases removed from V and 6 bases from J, the gap between germline ends came to 13 bases. From germline, CDR1 is LNHDA and CDR2 SQIVND (reference sequence). CDR3 length: 14 amino acids. The V and J genes are TRBV19 and TRBJ1-5; a possible D gene is TRBD1 (5 bases). The sequenced sample consisted of peripheral blood. This receptor was obtained from a man aged 55 to 70 with acute or convalescent COVID-19. The CDR3 bases are TGTGCCAGTAGTAACACCGGGAGGGGTCAGCCCCAGCATTTT. Residues: CASSNTGRGQPQHF. The entire variable domain, with the rest obtained from reference TRBV19 and TRBJ1-5, is as follows: DGGITQSPKYLFRKEGQNVTLSCEQNLNHDAMYWYRQDPGQGLRLIYYSQIVNDFQKGDIAEGYSVSREKKESFPLTVTSAQKNPTAFYLCASSNTGRGQPQHFGDGTRLSIL.